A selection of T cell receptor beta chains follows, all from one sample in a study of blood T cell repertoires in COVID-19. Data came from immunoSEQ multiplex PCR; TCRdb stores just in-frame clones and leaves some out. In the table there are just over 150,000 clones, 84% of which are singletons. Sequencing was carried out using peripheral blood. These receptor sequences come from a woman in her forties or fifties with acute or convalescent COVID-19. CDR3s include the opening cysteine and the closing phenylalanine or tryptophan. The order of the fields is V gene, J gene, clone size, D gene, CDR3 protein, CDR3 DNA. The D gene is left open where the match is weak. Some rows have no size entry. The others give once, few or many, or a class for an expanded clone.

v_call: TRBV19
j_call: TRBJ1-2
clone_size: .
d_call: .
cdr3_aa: CASSIEARSRYTF
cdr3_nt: TGTGCCAGTAGTATTGAAGCGCGGAGCCGCTACACCTTC

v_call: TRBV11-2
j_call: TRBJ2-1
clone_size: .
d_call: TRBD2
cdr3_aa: CASSLAGGRYNEQFF
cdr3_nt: TGTGCCAGCAGCTTAGCGGGGGGTCGCTACAATGAGCAGTTCTTC

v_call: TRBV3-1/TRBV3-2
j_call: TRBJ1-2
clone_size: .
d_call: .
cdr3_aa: CASSQERVNGYTF
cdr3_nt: TGTGCCAGCAGCCAAGAACGGGTTAATGGCTACACCTTC

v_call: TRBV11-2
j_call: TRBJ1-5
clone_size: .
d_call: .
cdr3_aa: CASSLGTGGRQPQHF
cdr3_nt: TGTGCCAGCAGCTTAGGCACGGGGGGACGTCAGCCCCAGCATTTT

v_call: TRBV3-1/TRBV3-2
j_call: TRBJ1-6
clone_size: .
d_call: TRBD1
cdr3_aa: CASSPGQGVNSPLHF
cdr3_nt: TGTGCCAGCAGCCCGGGACAGGGGGTAAATTCACCCCTCCACTTT

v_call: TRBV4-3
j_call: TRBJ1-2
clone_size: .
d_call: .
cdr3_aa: CASSQDFQGPPRTF
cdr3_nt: TGCGCCAGCAGCCAAGATTTCCAGGGGCCGCCTAGAACCTTC

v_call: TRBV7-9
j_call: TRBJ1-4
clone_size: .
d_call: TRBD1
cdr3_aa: CASSLGDRDNEKLFF
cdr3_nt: TGTGCCAGCAGCTTAGGGGACAGGGATAATGAAAAACTGTTTTTT

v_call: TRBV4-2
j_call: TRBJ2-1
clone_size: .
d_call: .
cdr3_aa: CASSQVASEGEQFF
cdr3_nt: TGTGCCAGCAGCCAAGTGGCTAGCGAGGGTGAGCAGTTCTTC

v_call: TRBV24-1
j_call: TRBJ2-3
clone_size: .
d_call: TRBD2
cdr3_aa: CATSDDIAGGPGTQYF
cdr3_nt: TGTGCCACCAGTGATGATATAGCGGGAGGGCCGGGTACGCAGTATTTT

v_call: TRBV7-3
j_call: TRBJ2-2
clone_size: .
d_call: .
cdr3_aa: CASSLTTAAGELFF
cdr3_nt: TGTGCCAGCAGCTTAACTACAGCAGCCGGGGAGCTGTTTTTT

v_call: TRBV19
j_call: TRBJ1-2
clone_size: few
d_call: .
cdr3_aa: CASSIGGVRIPYGYTF
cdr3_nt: TGTGCCAGTAGTATTGGCGGGGTAAGAATACCCTATGGCTACACCTTC

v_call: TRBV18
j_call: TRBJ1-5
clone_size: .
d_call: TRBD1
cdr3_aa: CASSPGQGNQPQHF
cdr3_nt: TGTGCCAGCTCACCGGGACAGGGGAATCAGCCCCAGCATTTT

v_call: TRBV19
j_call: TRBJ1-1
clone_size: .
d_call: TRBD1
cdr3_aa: CASSSRQGADTEAFF
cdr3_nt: TGTGCCAGTAGTTCCAGACAGGGGGCGGACACTGAAGCTTTCTTT

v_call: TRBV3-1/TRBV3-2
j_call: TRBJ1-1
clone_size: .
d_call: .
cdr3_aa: CASSRQATEAFF
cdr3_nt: TGTGCCAGCAGCCGTCAGGCGACTGAAGCTTTCTTT

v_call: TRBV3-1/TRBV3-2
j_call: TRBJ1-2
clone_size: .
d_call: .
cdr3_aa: CASSQDPTYGYTF
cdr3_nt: TGTGCCAGCAGCCAAGATCCAACTTATGGCTACACCTTC

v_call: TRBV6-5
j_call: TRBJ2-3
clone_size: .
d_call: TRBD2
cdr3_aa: CASSSGGSDTQYF
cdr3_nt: TGTGCCAGCAGTTCGGGGGGTTCAGATACGCAGTATTTT

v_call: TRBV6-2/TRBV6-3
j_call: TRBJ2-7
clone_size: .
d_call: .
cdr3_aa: CASSYSPLRGAFYEQYF
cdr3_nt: TGTGCCAGCAGTTACTCGCCACTGCGGGGAGCTTTCTACGAGCAGTACTTC

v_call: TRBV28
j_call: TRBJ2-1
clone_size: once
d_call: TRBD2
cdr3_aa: CASSSSGSSYNEQFF
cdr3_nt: TGTGCCAGCAGTTCTAGCGGGAGCTCCTACAATGAGCAGTTCTTC

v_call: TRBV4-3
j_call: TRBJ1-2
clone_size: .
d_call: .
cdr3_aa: CASSRAGNYGYTF
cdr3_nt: TGCGCCAGCAGCCGGGCGGGGAACTATGGCTACACCTTC

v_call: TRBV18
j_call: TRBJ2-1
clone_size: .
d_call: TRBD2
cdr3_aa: CASSGTSAYNEQFF
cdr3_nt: TGTGCCAGCTCAGGGACTAGCGCCTACAATGAGCAGTTCTTC

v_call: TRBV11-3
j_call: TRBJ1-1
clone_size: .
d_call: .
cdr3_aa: CASSLSRATEAFF
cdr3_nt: TGTGCCAGCAGCCTCTCCCGCGCGACTGAAGCTTTCTTT

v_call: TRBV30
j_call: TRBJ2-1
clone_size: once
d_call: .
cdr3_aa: CAWSVPGEQFF
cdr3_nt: TGTGCCTGGAGTGTACCGGGTGAGCAGTTCTTC

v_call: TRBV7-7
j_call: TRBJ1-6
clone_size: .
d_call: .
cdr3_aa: CARDSSYNSPLHF
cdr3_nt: TGTGCCAGGGACAGCTCCTATAATTCACCCCTCCACTTT

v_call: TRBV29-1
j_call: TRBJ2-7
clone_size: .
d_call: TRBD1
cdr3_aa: CSVRTGHGTYEQYF
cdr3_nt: TGCAGCGTGAGGACAGGCCATGGGACCTACGAGCAGTACTTC

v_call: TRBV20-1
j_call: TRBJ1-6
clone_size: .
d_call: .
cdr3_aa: CSASRGSYNSPLHF
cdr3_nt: TGCAGTGCTAGTCGGGGGTCCTATAATTCACCCCTCCACTTT

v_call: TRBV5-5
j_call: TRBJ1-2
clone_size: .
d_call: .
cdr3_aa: CASSLGSGATYGYTF
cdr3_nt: TGTGCCAGCAGCTTGGGATCTGGGGCAACCTATGGCTACACCTTC

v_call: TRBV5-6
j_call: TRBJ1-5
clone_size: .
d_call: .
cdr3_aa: CASSERTANQPQHF
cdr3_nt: TGTGCCAGCAGCGAACGGACAGCTAATCAGCCCCAGCATTTT

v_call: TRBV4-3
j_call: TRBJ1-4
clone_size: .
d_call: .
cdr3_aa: CASSQTHREGFGKLFF
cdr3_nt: TGCGCCAGCAGCCAAACGCACAGGGAAGGCTTCGGAAAACTGTTTTTT

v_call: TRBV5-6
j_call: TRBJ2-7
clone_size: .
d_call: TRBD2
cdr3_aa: CASRRALAGIYEQYF
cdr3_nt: TGTGCCAGCAGACGCGCCCTAGCGGGGATCTACGAGCAGTACTTC

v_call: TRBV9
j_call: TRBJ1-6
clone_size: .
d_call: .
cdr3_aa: CASSGRTGNSPLHF
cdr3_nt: TGTGCCAGCAGCGGAAGGACTGGGAATTCACCCCTCCACTTT

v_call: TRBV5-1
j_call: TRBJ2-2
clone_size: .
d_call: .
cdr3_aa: CASSARSGTGELFF
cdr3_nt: TGCGCCAGCAGCGCGAGATCAGGGACCGGGGAGCTGTTTTTT

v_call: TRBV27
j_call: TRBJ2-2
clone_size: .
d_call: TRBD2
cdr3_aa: CASRGGRRGELFF
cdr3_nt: TGTGCCAGCCGCGGGGGAAGGAGGGGGGAGCTGTTTTTT

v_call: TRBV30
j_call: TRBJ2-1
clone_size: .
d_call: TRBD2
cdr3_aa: CAWSVGRGEQFF
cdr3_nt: TGTGCCTGGAGTGTAGGGCGGGGGGAGCAGTTCTTC

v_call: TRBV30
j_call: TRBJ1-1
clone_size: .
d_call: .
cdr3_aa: CAWKYGQQNTEAFF
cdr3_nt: TGTGCCTGGAAATACGGACAGCAGAACACTGAAGCTTTCTTT

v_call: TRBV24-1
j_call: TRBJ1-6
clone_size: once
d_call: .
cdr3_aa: CATSDFIVITGGSPLHF
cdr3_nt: TGTGCCACCAGTGATTTCATTGTCATTACCGGGGGATCACCCCTCCACTTT

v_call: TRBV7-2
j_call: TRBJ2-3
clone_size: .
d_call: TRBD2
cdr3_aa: CASSPGLAGGSQYF
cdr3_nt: TGTGCCAGCAGCCCCGGCTTAGCGGGAGGATCGCAGTATTTT

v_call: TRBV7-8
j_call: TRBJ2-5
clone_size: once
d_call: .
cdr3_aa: CASSPQETQYF
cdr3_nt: TGTGCCAGCAGCCCGCAAGAGACCCAGTACTTC

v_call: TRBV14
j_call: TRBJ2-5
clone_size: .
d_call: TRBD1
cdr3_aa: CASSQWTGSETQYF
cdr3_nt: TGTGCCAGCAGCCAGTGGACAGGGAGTGAGACCCAGTACTTC

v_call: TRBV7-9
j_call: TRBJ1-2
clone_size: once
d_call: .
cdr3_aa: CASSETGGGYTF
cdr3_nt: TGTGCCAGCAGCGAGACAGGTGGCGGCTACACCTTC

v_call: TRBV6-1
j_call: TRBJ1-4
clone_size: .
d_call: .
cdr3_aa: CASSEVPYNEKLFF
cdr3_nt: TGTGCCAGCAGTGAAGTCCCTTATAATGAAAAACTGTTTTTT

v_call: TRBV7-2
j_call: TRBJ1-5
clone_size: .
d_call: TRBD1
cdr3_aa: CASSRTGMNGQPQHF
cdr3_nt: TGTGCCAGCAGCAGGACAGGGATGAACGGTCAGCCCCAGCATTTT

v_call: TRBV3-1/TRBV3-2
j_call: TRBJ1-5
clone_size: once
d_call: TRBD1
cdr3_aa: CASSQDPTGSCNQPQHF
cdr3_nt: TGTGCCAGCAGCCAAGATCCGACAGGGTCATGCAATCAGCCCCAGCATTTT

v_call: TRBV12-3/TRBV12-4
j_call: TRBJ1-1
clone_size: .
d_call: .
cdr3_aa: CASSLRGDTEAFF
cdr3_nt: TGTGCCAGCAGCCTCAGGGGTGACACTGAAGCTTTCTTT

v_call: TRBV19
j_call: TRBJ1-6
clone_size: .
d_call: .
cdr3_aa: CASSISPNSPLHF
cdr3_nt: TGTGCCAGTAGTATATCTCCTAATTCACCCCTCCACTTT

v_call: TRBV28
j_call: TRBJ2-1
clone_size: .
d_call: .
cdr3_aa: CASNIRLDEQFF
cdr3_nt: TGTGCCAGCAACATCAGGTTGGATGAGCAGTTCTTC

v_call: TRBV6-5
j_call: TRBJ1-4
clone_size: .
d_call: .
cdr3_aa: CASSYAQTATNEKLFF
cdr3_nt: TGTGCCAGCAGTTATGCCCAGACTGCAACTAATGAAAAACTGTTTTTT

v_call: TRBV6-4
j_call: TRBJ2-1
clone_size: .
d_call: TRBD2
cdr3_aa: CASIGLAELLARSYNEQFF
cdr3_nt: TGTGCCAGCATTGGACTAGCGGAGTTGTTGGCCCGCTCCTACAATGAGCAGTTCTTC

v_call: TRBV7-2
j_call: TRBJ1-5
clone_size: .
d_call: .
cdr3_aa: CASSLFGPLEVQPQHF
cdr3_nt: TGTGCCAGCAGCTTATTCGGCCCCCTTGAGGTTCAGCCCCAGCATTTT

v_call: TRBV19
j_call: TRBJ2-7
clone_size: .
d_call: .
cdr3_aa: CASKGAGDSYEQYF
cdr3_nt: TGTGCCAGTAAGGGAGCAGGGGACTCCTACGAGCAGTACTTC

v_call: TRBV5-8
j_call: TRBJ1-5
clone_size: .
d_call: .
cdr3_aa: CASSHTGMVGSNQPQHF
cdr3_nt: TGTGCCAGCAGCCATACAGGGATGGTGGGAAGCAATCAGCCCCAGCATTTT

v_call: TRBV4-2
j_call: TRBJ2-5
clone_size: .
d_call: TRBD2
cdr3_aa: CASSASSGGQETQYF
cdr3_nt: TGTGCCAGCAGCGCTTCCAGCGGGGGCCAAGAGACCCAGTACTTC

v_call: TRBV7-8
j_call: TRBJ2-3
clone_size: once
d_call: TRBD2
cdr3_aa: CASSLARLAGGRTDTQYF
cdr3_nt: TGTGCCAGCAGCTTAGCCAGACTAGCGGGGGGGCGAACAGATACGCAGTATTTT

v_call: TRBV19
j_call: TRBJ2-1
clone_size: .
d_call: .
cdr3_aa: CASSIGTLYNEQFF
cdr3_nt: TGTGCCAGTAGTATAGGGACTCTCTACAATGAGCAGTTCTTC

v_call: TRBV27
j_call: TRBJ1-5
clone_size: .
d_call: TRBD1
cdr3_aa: CASSPDRGGNQPQHF
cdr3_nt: TGTGCCAGCAGTCCAGACAGGGGAGGCAATCAGCCCCAGCATTTT

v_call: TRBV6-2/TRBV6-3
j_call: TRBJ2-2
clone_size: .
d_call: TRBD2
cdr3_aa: CASSYTPSGSNTGELFF
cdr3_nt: TGTGCCAGCAGTTACACCCCGAGCGGGAGTAACACCGGGGAGCTGTTTTTT

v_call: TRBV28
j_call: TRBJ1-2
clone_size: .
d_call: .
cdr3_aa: CASSPSAGRGYTF
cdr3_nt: TGTGCCAGCAGTCCCTCCGCGGGACGTGGCTACACCTTC

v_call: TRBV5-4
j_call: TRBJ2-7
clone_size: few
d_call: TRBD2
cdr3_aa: CASSLGTSGSEQYF
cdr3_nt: TGTGCCAGCAGCTTGGGTACTAGCGGGAGCGAGCAGTACTTC